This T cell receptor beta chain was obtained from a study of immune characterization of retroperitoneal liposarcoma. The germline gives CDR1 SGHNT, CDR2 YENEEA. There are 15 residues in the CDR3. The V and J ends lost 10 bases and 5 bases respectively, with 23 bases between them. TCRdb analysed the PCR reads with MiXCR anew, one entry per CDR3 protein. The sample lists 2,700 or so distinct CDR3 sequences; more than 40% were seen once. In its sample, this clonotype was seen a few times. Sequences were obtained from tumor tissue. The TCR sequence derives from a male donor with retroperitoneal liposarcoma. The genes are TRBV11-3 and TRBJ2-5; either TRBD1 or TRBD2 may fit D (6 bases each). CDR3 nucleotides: TGTGCCACTGGGCCGGGGGCCGGGGGAGTGGAGACCCAGTACTTC. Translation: CATGPGAGGVETQYF.